The 27 T cell receptor beta chains given below trace back to one sample, sequenced in a study of control samples from healthy donors and cancer patients (dated by TCRdb to between 2020 and 2021). Library generation was performed with the immunoSEQ multiplex PCR assay. The immuneACCESS repertoire file appears here via TCRdb, limited to in-frame rearrangements. These files lack a portion of the clones; in checked studies, under half of the deficit traces to unresolved V genes, and the cause of the others is not known. The sample table lists approximately 89,000 clones, around nine tenths of them with a count of one. More than 20% of the sample lies in the top ten. The sequencing sample was made of blood. The receptor source for this set is a young man in good health.

This clone was seen only a few times. The chain has TRBV7-2 and TRBJ1-3, with a possible D match to TRBD1 (5 bases). Looked up from germline, CDR1 is SGHTA and CDR2 is FQGNSA. The CDR3 totals 16 residues. Trimming took 1 base from V and 0 from J, leaving 10 bases between them. In nucleotides, the CDR3 is TGTGCCAGCAGCTTAGTTGGGACCTCCTCTGGAAACACCATATATTTT. It yields the protein CASSLVGTSSGNTIYF.

The CDR3 nucleotides are TGTGCCAGTAGTATTAAGACAGGGGGCAATCAGCCCCAGCATTTT. Its protein is CASSIKTGGNQPQHF. The chain links TRBV19 to TRBJ1-5, with 8 bases aligning to TRBD1. The CDR3 spans 15 residues. Looked up from germline, CDR1 is LNHDA and CDR2 is SQIVND (reference sequence). V dropped 3 bases and J dropped 2; count of bases not matched to a gene: 3. The full variable domain, rest sourced from reference TRBV19 and TRBJ1-5, is DGGITQSPKYLFRKEGQNVTLSCEQNLNHDAMYWYRQDPGQGLRLIYYSQIVNDFQKGDIAEGYSVSREKKESFPLTVTSAQKNPTAFYLCASSIKTGGNQPQHFGDGTRLSIL.

Only one count was recorded for this clone. The chain carries TRBV27 and TRBJ2-7, with D perhaps matching TRBD2 (5 bases). Looked up from germline, CDR1 is MNHEY and CDR2 is SMNVEV (reference sequence). The CDR3 has 13 amino acids. The V end lost 7 bases, the J end lost 2 bases, and 12 bases lay between the germline ends. The DNA for the CDR3 is TGTGCCAGCACGGACGTCGGGGCCTACGAGCAGTACTTC. As protein: CASTDVGAYEQYF.

CDR3 residues: CASSPGGGQISNQPQHF. In nucleotides, the CDR3 is TGTGCCAGCAGCCCAGGGGGGGGACAGATTAGCAATCAGCCCCAGCATTTT. The chain couples TRBV21-1 to TRBJ1-5. TRBV21-1 is annotated as a pseudogene. The CDR3 is 17 residues long.

This clone was detected a few times. The chain couples TRBV4-2 to TRBJ1-2, with D possibly TRBD1 on 6 matching bases. Germline assignment: CDR1 LGHNA and CDR2 YNFKEQ. Trimming left V 1 base short and J 3 bases short, with 15 bases between. This CDR3 is built from 16 residues. The CDR3 is CASSQVVAGADYGYTF. In DNA, the CDR3 is TGTGCCAGCAGCCAAGTCGTAGCAGGGGCAGACTATGGCTACACCTTC.

The V and J genes are TRBV30 and TRBJ1-1; D remains unclear. The CDR3 covers 11 residues. Trimming left V 4 bases short and J 5 bases short, with 8 bases between. CDR1 is GTSNPN, CDR2 SVGIG, per germline (reference sequence). The CDR3 protein is CAWIRRTEAFF. CDR3 coding DNA: TGTGCCTGGATCAGGAGGACTGAAGCTTTCTTT. Variable domain in full (rest from reference TRBV30 and TRBJ1-1): SQTIHQWPATLVQPVGSPLSLECTVEGTSNPNLYWYRQAAGRGLQLLFYSVGIGQISSEVPQNLSASRPQDRQFILSSKKLLLSDSGFYLCAWIRRTEAFFGQGTRLTVV.

This chain joins TRBV10-2 and TRBJ1-2; D gene uncertain. In germline, CDR1 is WSHSY, CDR2 SAAADI. With 8 bases removed from V and 2 bases from J, the gap between germline ends came to 9 bases. CDR3 length: 12 amino acids. The CDR3 reads CASGEGNYGYTF. The CDR3 region has the DNA TGCGCCAGCGGAGAGGGAAACTATGGCTACACCTTC.

The chain links TRBV7-6 to TRBJ1-1, with D tentatively TRBD1 (5 bases). The CDR3 totals 15 residues. The V end lost 4 bases, the J end lost 4 bases, and 16 bases lay between the germline ends. Germline CDR1 SGHVS, CDR2 FNYEAQ. CDR3 region: CASSSPRGGGTEAFF. The CDR3 DNA follows: TGTGCCAGCAGCTCGCCGAGGGGAGGAGGCACTGAAGCTTTCTTT.

The chain uses TRBV7-3 and TRBJ1-4; 9 nucleotides match TRBD1. Unmatched junction bases numbered 3, after V lost 5 bases and J lost 8 bases. Per the germline V gene, CDR1 is SGHTA and CDR2 is FQGTGA. This CDR3 has 13 residues. CDR3 amino acids: CASSRGQGEKLFF. The CDR3 DNA follows: TGTGCCAGCAGCCGAGGACAGGGGGAAAAACTGTTTTTT.

The chain couples TRBV5-1 to TRBJ1-4, with D perhaps TRBD1 (5 bases). The CDR3 sequence is 14 residues long. V was shortened by 4 bases and J by 8 bases, with 15 bases between the two germline ends. CDR1 and CDR2 (germline): SGHRS, YFSETQ. CDR3 sequence reads: CASSLMGGGEKLFF. CDR3 bases: TGCGCCAGCAGCCTAATGGGGGGAGGCGAAAAACTGTTTTTT. The entire variable domain, with the rest obtained from reference TRBV5-1 and TRBJ1-4, is as follows: KAGVTQTPRYLIKTRGQQVTLSCSPISGHRSVSWYQQTPGQGLQFLFEYFSETQRNKGNFPGRFSGRQFSNSRSEMNVSTLELGDSALYLCASSLMGGGEKLFFGSGTQLSVL.

V and J are TRBV28 and TRBJ1-1, with TRBD1 as a possible D gene (5 bases). This CDR3 is built from 12 residues. CDR1 and CDR2 from the germline V gene are MDHEN and SYDVKM. Trimming cost V 6 bases and J 6 bases, with 11 bases left between them. CDR3 in DNA: TGTGCCAGCAGACGGGGACGCCCTGAAGCTTTCTTT. Encoded protein: CASRRGRPEAFF.

The chain uses TRBV5-4 and TRBJ2-5; no clear D. The CDR3 covers 14 residues. Per germline, CDR1 SGHNT and CDR2 YYREEE (reference sequence). V gave up 2 bases and J gave up 5 bases, with 13 bases separating them. CDR3 DNA sequence: TGTGCCAGCAGCTTAGACTTCCACGAGGAGACCCAGTACTTC. It encodes CASSLDFHEETQYF.

The rearrangement joins TRBV2 to TRBJ2-2; D not certain. This CDR3 contains 16 residues. Trimming took off 6 bases at V and 0 bases at J, with 14 bases between the two ends. From germline, CDR1 is SNHLY and CDR2 FYNNEI. CDR3 sequence (DNA): TGTGCCAGCAGGATAGGACCGTTCGCGAACACCGGGGAGCTGTTTTTT. This translates into CASRIGPFANTGELFF.

This clone was recorded once. J is TRBJ1-1 and V is TRBV6-1; a weak D match, TRBD1 (5 bases). The length of the CDR3 is 14 residues. Germline V gene sequence: CDR1 MNHNS, CDR2 SASEGT. The V and J ends lost 2 bases and 1 base respectively, with 8 bases between them. The CDR3 region is CASSEQGPNTEAFF. The CDR3 DNA follows: TGTGCCAGCAGTGAACAGGGCCCGAACACTGAAGCTTTCTTT.

The genes are TRBV6-1 and TRBJ1-2; unclear D gene. The V end lost 3 bases, the J end lost 4 bases, and 15 bases lay between the germline ends. In germline, CDR1 is MNHNS, CDR2 SASEGT. This CDR3 has 15 amino acids. Here the CDR3 DNA reads TGTGCCAGCAGTGACCCGATCCGGACCTTCTATGGCTACACCTTC. Translated, it gives CASSDPIRTFYGYTF.

The chain carries TRBV6-5 and TRBJ1-2; the D is unclear. Germline V lookup: CDR1 MNHEY, CDR2 SVGAGI. The V end lost 6 bases, the J end lost 0 bases, and 11 bases lay between the germline ends. CDR3 length equals 14 residues. CDR3 loop: CASRTPGTNYGYTF. In DNA form, the CDR3 reads TGTGCCAGCAGGACCCCTGGGACTAACTATGGCTACACCTTC.

In the case of this clone: The identical CDR3 is also encoded by other nucleotide sequences in the sample. The CDR3 loop is CASSYRGQGNYGYTF. The CDR3 coding sequence is TGTGCCAGCAGTTACCGGGGACAGGGGAACTATGGCTACACCTTC. The chain carries TRBV6-5 and TRBJ1-2; 10 bases are a match to TRBD1. The CDR3 loop spans 15 amino acids. Germline V gene lookup returns CDR1 MNHEY and CDR2 SVGAGI. V shed 2 bases, J shed 2 bases, and the junction held 2 bases outside the gene matches.

The chain couples TRBV11-2 to TRBJ2-2, with D possibly TRBD2 on 5 matching bases. The CDR3 is 15 amino acids. CDR1 and CDR2 from the germline V gene are SGHAT and FQNNGV. The germline V and J ends were trimmed by 1 base and 8 bases, with 14 bases remaining between them. The CDR3 region has the DNA TGTGCCAGCAGCTTAGCCCGAGGGCTGGCGGGGGAGCTGTTTTTT. It specifies CASSLARGLAGELFF.

This clone has more than one count but fewer than ten. The chain joins TRBV27 to TRBJ2-7, with 7 bases fitting TRBD1. With 9 bases clipped from V and 3 bases from J, the junction kept 8 bases outside the gene matches. CDR3 length: 13 amino acids. Germline CDR1 is MNHEY and CDR2 is SMNVEV (reference sequence). The CDR3 coding sequence is TGTGCCAGTACAGGGGAATCGTTCTACGAGCAGTACGTC. Translation: CASTGESFYEQYV.

The V call is TRBV7-9, the J call TRBJ2-7; 7 bases match TRBD2. V lost 8 bases to trimming and J lost 3 bases; unmatched junction nucleotides: 4. Germline V gene data show CDR1 as SEHNR and CDR2 as FQNEAQ (reference sequence). This CDR3 is 12 amino acids long. The CDR3 sequence: CASSGGNYEQYF. CDR3 bases: TGTGCCAGCTCCGGGGGGAACTACGAGCAGTACTTC.

The J gene is TRBJ1-5, the V gene TRBV27; TRBD1 aligns across 9 bases. J gave up 4 bases and V 4 bases, and 11 bases lay outside the gene matches. The CDR3 is 17 amino acids. The germline V gene has CDR1 MNHEY and CDR2 SMNVEV (reference sequence). CDR3 protein: CASSSVAFGTGNQPQHF. CDR3 coding DNA: TGTGCCAGCAGTTCAGTCGCCTTCGGGACAGGGAATCAGCCCCAGCATTTT.

V gene TRBV28 combines with J gene TRBJ2-1, with 11 bases identical to TRBD2. Germline CDR1 reads MDHEN; CDR2 reads SYDVKM. Trimming removed 3 bases from V and 5 bases from J; junction bases left unmatched: 6. There are 16 residues in the CDR3. The chain's CDR3 is CASSLGSTSGDNEQFF. The CDR3 DNA reads TGTGCCAGCAGTTTGGGTTCGACTAGCGGGGACAATGAGCAGTTCTTC.

The chain couples TRBV10-3 to TRBJ1-6; D may be TRBD1 (5 bases). Germline CDR1 reads ENHRY; CDR2 reads SYGVKD. The ends were cut back, 6 bases at V and 0 bases at J, with 9 bases in the middle. The CDR3 covers 15 residues. The CDR3 DNA sequence: TGTGCCATCAGGGGGGAGAGCTCCTATAATTCACCCCTCCACTTT. Its translation is CAIRGESSYNSPLHF.

The chain is built from TRBV7-2 and TRBJ1-1; 8 bases match TRBD1. The germline gives CDR1 SGHTA, CDR2 FQGNSA. The CDR3 has 16 residues. V lost 3 bases, J lost 0 bases, and 6 bases stayed unmatched. The CDR3 region has the DNA TGTGCCAGCAGCTTGCAACAGGGGGGCATGAACACTGAAGCTTTCTTT. Translated: CASSLQQGGMNTEAFF.

There are a few counts of this clone. The chain carries TRBV28 and TRBJ1-4, with a weak D call TRBD1 (6 bases). This CDR3 spans 15 amino acids. V gave up 6 bases and J gave up 6 bases, with 17 bases separating them. Germline-derived CDR1 and CDR2 are MDHEN and SYDVKM. CDR3 DNA sequence: TGTGCCAGCAGGGGGGGGCAGGCGGGTTATGAAAAACTGTTTTTT. Its protein product is CASRGGQAGYEKLFF.

The J gene is TRBJ1-1, the V gene TRBV7-8; D remains unclear. With 5 bases removed from V and 1 base from J, the gap between germline ends came to 11 bases. This CDR3 spans 14 amino acids. Germline-derived CDR1 and CDR2 are SGHVS and FQNEAQ. CDR3 amino acids: CASSPGYANTEAFF. CDR3 DNA: TGTGCCAGCAGCCCAGGTTATGCGAACACTGAAGCTTTCTTT.

The chain links TRBV4-1 to TRBJ1-4, with D possibly TRBD1 on 5 matching bases. Germline-derived CDR1 and CDR2 are MGHRA and YSYEKL. The CDR3 extends over 15 amino acids. V lost 4 bases and J lost 8, with 17 bases in between. The CDR3 spells CASSLYGAEGEKLFF. In nucleotides, the CDR3 is TGCGCCAGCAGCCTCTATGGGGCAGAGGGGGAAAAACTGTTTTTT.